This T cell receptor beta chain was profiled in a study of blood T cell repertoires in COVID-19. Study summary: Donors in the United States, Italy and Spain gave samples during acute or convalescent COVID-19. PBMCs, B-cell-depleted T cells, or T cells provided the cDNA or gDNA that made up the material.

Clones were sequenced by immunoSEQ multiplex PCR, and TCRdb holds only the in-frame ones, with some missing. The repertoire has roughly 71,000 clones, about nine tenths of them found once; the top ten carry approximately 1.9%. The CDR3 is 17 residues long. Per germline, CDR1 LGHNA and CDR2 YNFKEQ. Trimming stripped 4 bases from V and 6 bases from J, with 21 bases between. The receptor was isolated from a young man with acute or convalescent COVID-19. Material for sequencing was peripheral blood. This chain joins TRBV4-2 and TRBJ2-2, with D possibly matching TRBD1 (5 bases). CDR3 amino acids: CASSLHAGAQVSGELFF. In nucleotides, the CDR3 is TGTGCCAGCAGCCTTCACGCTGGGGCGCAAGTTTCCGGGGAGCTGTTTTTT.